These T cell receptor beta chains were read from a single sample in a study of T cell clonotyping in hematopoietic cell transplantation. Sequencing used immunoSEQ multiplex PCR; TCRdb keeps in-frame clones, though not all of them. The sample records thousands of clones, roughly 94% being singletons. This specimen was peripheral blood mononuclear cells, taken 30 days after allogeneic stem cell transplant. These receptors were collected from a male patient over 55 who had an allogeneic stem cell transplant from an unrelated donor, so T cells may come from the graft donor. Some clones in this sample may be carry-over from other donors' samples. Both conserved end residues are part of each CDR3. D genes are given only for firm matches. For some rows the clone size is stated as once, few or many, or as a class when expanded; others skip it.

D gene: NA
J gene: TRBJ2-1
clone size: NA
V gene: TRBV7-9
CDR3 protein: CASSPRAYNEQFF
CDR3 DNA: TGTGCCAGCAGCCCCCGAGCCTACAATGAGCAGTTCTTC

D gene: TRBD1
J gene: TRBJ1-2
clone size: NA
V gene: TRBV19
CDR3 protein: CASNTGGRYGYTF
CDR3 DNA: TGTGCCAGTAACACAGGGGGACGCTATGGCTACACCTTC

D gene: NA
J gene: TRBJ2-3
clone size: once
V gene: TRBV28
CDR3 protein: CASRDTLYTDTQYF
CDR3 DNA: TGTGCCAGCCGGGACACCTTGTACACAGATACGCAGTATTTT

D gene: TRBD2
J gene: TRBJ2-7
clone size: NA
V gene: TRBV30
CDR3 protein: CAWTSGRNEQYF
CDR3 DNA: TGTGCCTGGACTAGCGGGAGAAACGAGCAGTACTTC

D gene: NA
J gene: TRBJ2-7
clone size: NA
V gene: TRBV4-1
CDR3 protein: CASSQVVFGPPGNEQYF
CDR3 DNA: TGCGCCAGCAGCCAAGTGGTTTTTGGGCCACCGGGGAACGAGCAGTACTTC

D gene: NA
J gene: TRBJ2-7
clone size: NA
V gene: TRBV5-1
CDR3 protein: CASSSYSEGSEQYF
CDR3 DNA: TGCGCCAGCAGCTCTTACTCCGAAGGGAGCGAGCAGTACTTC

D gene: TRBD1
J gene: TRBJ1-5
clone size: once
V gene: TRBV30
CDR3 protein: CAWSVHTGDQPQHF
CDR3 DNA: TGTGCCTGGAGTGTACATACAGGGGATCAGCCCCAGCATTTT

D gene: NA
J gene: TRBJ1-2
clone size: NA
V gene: TRBV6-1
CDR3 protein: CASSDGGRYGYTF
CDR3 DNA: TGTGCCAGCAGTGACGGAGGGCGGTATGGCTACACCTTC

D gene: TRBD2
J gene: TRBJ2-7
clone size: NA
V gene: TRBV7-8
CDR3 protein: CASSRLAAYEQYF
CDR3 DNA: TGTGCCAGCAGCCGCCTAGCGGCGTACGAGCAGTACTTC

D gene: TRBD2
J gene: TRBJ2-7
clone size: NA
V gene: TRBV11-1
CDR3 protein: CASSPRGASGRVYEQYF
CDR3 DNA: TGTGCCAGCAGCCCCCGCGGGGCGAGCGGGAGAGTATACGAGCAGTACTTC

D gene: TRBD2
J gene: TRBJ2-2
clone size: NA
V gene: TRBV2
CDR3 protein: CASKWEGTGELFF
CDR3 DNA: TGTGCCAGCAAATGGGAGGGGACCGGGGAGCTGTTTTTT

D gene: NA
J gene: TRBJ2-7
clone size: NA
V gene: TRBV5-6
CDR3 protein: CASSLRRAPYEQYF
CDR3 DNA: TGTGCCAGCAGCTTGAGGAGGGCACCTTACGAGCAGTACTTC

D gene: NA
J gene: TRBJ1-5
clone size: once
V gene: TRBV30
CDR3 protein: CAWSPRDLGQPQHF
CDR3 DNA: TGTGCCTGGAGTCCCAGGGACCTGGGGCAGCCCCAGCATTTT

D gene: NA
J gene: TRBJ2-7
clone size: NA
V gene: TRBV9
CDR3 protein: CASSPGAGEQYF
CDR3 DNA: TGTGCCAGCAGTCCTGGCGCGGGGGAGCAGTACTTC

D gene: NA
J gene: TRBJ1-1
clone size: few
V gene: TRBV19
CDR3 protein: CASSFLAAEAFF
CDR3 DNA: TGTGCCAGTAGTTTCCTGGCGGCTGAAGCTTTCTTT

D gene: NA
J gene: TRBJ2-3
clone size: NA
V gene: TRBV19
CDR3 protein: CASSRSRTDTQYF
CDR3 DNA: TGTGCCAGTTCCCGAAGCCGCACAGATACGCAGTATTTT

D gene: NA
J gene: TRBJ2-1
clone size: NA
V gene: TRBV7-6
CDR3 protein: CASSILDGKYSYNEQFF
CDR3 DNA: TGTGCCAGCAGCATCCTGGACGGAAAATACTCCTACAATGAGCAGTTCTTC

D gene: TRBD1
J gene: TRBJ1-1
clone size: NA
V gene: TRBV19
CDR3 protein: CASSQTGASVTEAFF
CDR3 DNA: TGTGCCAGTAGCCAAACAGGGGCTTCAGTCACTGAAGCTTTCTTT

D gene: NA
J gene: TRBJ2-1
clone size: NA
V gene: TRBV6-5
CDR3 protein: CASSASKVYEQFF
CDR3 DNA: TGTGCCAGCAGTGCATCCAAGGTCTATGAGCAGTTCTTC

D gene: NA
J gene: TRBJ2-7
clone size: NA
V gene: TRBV19
CDR3 protein: CASSGDIGQYF
CDR3 DNA: TGTGCCAGTAGCGGGGACATTGGGCAGTACTTC

D gene: TRBD1
J gene: TRBJ2-5
clone size: NA
V gene: TRBV6-1
CDR3 protein: CASSAGDRDGETQYF
CDR3 DNA: TGTGCCAGCAGTGCCGGGGACAGGGATGGGGAGACCCAGTACTTC

D gene: NA
J gene: TRBJ1-3
clone size: NA
V gene: TRBV6-1
CDR3 protein: CASSGPPNTIYF
CDR3 DNA: TGTGCCAGCAGTGGGCCCCCAAACACCATATATTTT

D gene: TRBD1
J gene: TRBJ2-7
clone size: NA
V gene: TRBV19
CDR3 protein: CASSRRDREYEQYF
CDR3 DNA: TGTGCCAGTAGTCGCCGGGACAGGGAATACGAGCAGTACTTC

D gene: NA
J gene: TRBJ2-7
clone size: NA
V gene: TRBV28
CDR3 protein: CASSLWTGPQEEQYF
CDR3 DNA: TGTGCCAGCAGTTTATGGACGGGACCTCAGGAGGAGCAGTACTTC

D gene: TRBD2
J gene: TRBJ2-1
clone size: NA
V gene: TRBV10-3
CDR3 protein: CAISEIRREGSNEQFF
CDR3 DNA: TGTGCCATCAGTGAGATCCGGCGGGAGGGGTCCAATGAGCAGTTCTTC

D gene: NA
J gene: TRBJ2-2
clone size: NA
V gene: TRBV6-5
CDR3 protein: CASSYSLGSGELFF
CDR3 DNA: TGTGCCAGCAGTTACTCGCTGGGATCCGGGGAGCTGTTTTTT

D gene: TRBD2
J gene: TRBJ2-5
clone size: NA
V gene: TRBV7-9
CDR3 protein: CASSSAGETQYF
CDR3 DNA: TGTGCCAGCAGCTCAGCGGGGGAGACCCAGTACTTC

D gene: NA
J gene: TRBJ1-2
clone size: NA
V gene: TRBV28
CDR3 protein: CASSVQGNYGYTF
CDR3 DNA: TGTGCCAGCAGTGTTCAGGGAAACTATGGCTACACCTTC

D gene: NA
J gene: TRBJ2-2
clone size: NA
V gene: TRBV5-1
CDR3 protein: CASSLAAAHPGELFF
CDR3 DNA: TGCGCCAGCAGCTTGGCCGCAGCGCATCCCGGGGAGCTGTTTTTT

D gene: NA
J gene: TRBJ2-7
clone size: few
V gene: TRBV7-9
CDR3 protein: CASRDGTYYEQYF
CDR3 DNA: TGTGCCAGCAGGGACGGCACTTACTACGAGCAGTACTTC

D gene: NA
J gene: TRBJ1-5
clone size: NA
V gene: TRBV6-5
CDR3 protein: CASSYGYHSNQPQHF
CDR3 DNA: TGTGCCAGCAGTTACGGATACCATAGCAATCAGCCCCAGCATTTT

D gene: TRBD2
J gene: TRBJ2-7
clone size: NA
V gene: TRBV5-1
CDR3 protein: CASSLGGRDYEQYF
CDR3 DNA: TGCGCCAGCAGCTTGGGCGGGAGGGACTACGAGCAGTACTTC

D gene: TRBD2
J gene: TRBJ2-3
clone size: NA
V gene: TRBV19
CDR3 protein: CASSTQVRTSGFTDTQYF
CDR3 DNA: TGTGCCAGTAGTACACAAGTCAGGACTAGCGGCTTCACAGATACGCAGTATTTT

D gene: TRBD2
J gene: TRBJ2-7
clone size: NA
V gene: TRBV19
CDR3 protein: CASSTAGNSYEQYF
CDR3 DNA: TGTGCCAGTAGTACAGCGGGGAACTCCTACGAGCAGTACTTC

D gene: TRBD2
J gene: TRBJ2-2
clone size: NA
V gene: TRBV10-3
CDR3 protein: CATGTSGRNTGELFF
CDR3 DNA: TGTGCCACCGGGACTAGCGGGAGAAACACCGGGGAGCTGTTTTTT

D gene: NA
J gene: TRBJ2-7
clone size: NA
V gene: TRBV25-1
CDR3 protein: CASSLQGYEQYF
CDR3 DNA: TGTGCCAGCAGCCTCCAGGGGTACGAGCAGTACTTC

D gene: NA
J gene: TRBJ1-1
clone size: NA
V gene: TRBV29-1
CDR3 protein: CSVDVMNTEAFF
CDR3 DNA: TGCAGCGTTGATGTTATGAACACTGAAGCTTTCTTT

D gene: NA
J gene: TRBJ1-1
clone size: NA
V gene: TRBV29-1
CDR3 protein: CSVAPYTSNTEAFF
CDR3 DNA: TGCAGCGTTGCGCCATATACCTCTAACACTGAAGCTTTCTTT

D gene: NA
J gene: TRBJ2-7
clone size: NA
V gene: TRBV6-6
CDR3 protein: CASSYTGETYEQYF
CDR3 DNA: TGTGCCAGCAGTTACACCGGGGAAACTTACGAGCAGTACTTC

D gene: TRBD1
J gene: TRBJ2-3
clone size: once
V gene: TRBV27
CDR3 protein: CASSPGQGLDTQYF
CDR3 DNA: TGTGCCAGCAGCCCAGGACAGGGGTTGGATACGCAGTATTTT

D gene: NA
J gene: TRBJ1-5
clone size: NA
V gene: TRBV6-1
CDR3 protein: CASSDYLGGRPQHF
CDR3 DNA: TGTGCCAGCAGTGACTACCTCGGGGGGCGGCCCCAGCATTTT

D gene: NA
J gene: TRBJ1-2
clone size: NA
V gene: TRBV28
CDR3 protein: CASSSYRNYGYTF
CDR3 DNA: TGTGCCAGCAGTTCGTACAGAAACTATGGCTACACCTTC

D gene: TRBD1
J gene: TRBJ1-4
clone size: NA
V gene: TRBV11-2
CDR3 protein: CASSPRGRLNEKLFF
CDR3 DNA: TGTGCCAGCAGCCCCAGGGGGCGACTTAATGAAAAACTGTTTTTT

D gene: NA
J gene: TRBJ1-2
clone size: NA
V gene: TRBV29-1
CDR3 protein: CSADRGYGYTF
CDR3 DNA: TGCAGCGCCGACAGAGGCTATGGCTACACCTTC

D gene: NA
J gene: TRBJ1-5
clone size: NA
V gene: TRBV2
CDR3 protein: CASSGRTSNQPQHF
CDR3 DNA: TGTGCCAGCAGTGGGAGGACTAGCAATCAGCCCCAGCATTTT